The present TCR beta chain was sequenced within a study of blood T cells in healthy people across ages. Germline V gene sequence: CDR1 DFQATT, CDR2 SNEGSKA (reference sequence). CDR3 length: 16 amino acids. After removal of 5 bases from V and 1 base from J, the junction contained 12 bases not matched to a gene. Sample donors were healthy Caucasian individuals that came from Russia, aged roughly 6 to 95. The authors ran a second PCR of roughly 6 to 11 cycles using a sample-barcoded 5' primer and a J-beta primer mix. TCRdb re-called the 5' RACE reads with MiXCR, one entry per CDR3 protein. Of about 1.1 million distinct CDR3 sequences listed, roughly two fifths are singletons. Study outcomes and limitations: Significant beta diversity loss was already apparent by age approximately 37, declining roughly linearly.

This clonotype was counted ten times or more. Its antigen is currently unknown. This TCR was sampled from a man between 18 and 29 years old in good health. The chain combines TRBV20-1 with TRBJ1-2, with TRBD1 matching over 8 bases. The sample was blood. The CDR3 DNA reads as TGCAGTGCTTTTTCGCCGACAGGGGCGCTTAACTATGGCTACACCTTC. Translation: CSAFSPTGALNYGYTF.